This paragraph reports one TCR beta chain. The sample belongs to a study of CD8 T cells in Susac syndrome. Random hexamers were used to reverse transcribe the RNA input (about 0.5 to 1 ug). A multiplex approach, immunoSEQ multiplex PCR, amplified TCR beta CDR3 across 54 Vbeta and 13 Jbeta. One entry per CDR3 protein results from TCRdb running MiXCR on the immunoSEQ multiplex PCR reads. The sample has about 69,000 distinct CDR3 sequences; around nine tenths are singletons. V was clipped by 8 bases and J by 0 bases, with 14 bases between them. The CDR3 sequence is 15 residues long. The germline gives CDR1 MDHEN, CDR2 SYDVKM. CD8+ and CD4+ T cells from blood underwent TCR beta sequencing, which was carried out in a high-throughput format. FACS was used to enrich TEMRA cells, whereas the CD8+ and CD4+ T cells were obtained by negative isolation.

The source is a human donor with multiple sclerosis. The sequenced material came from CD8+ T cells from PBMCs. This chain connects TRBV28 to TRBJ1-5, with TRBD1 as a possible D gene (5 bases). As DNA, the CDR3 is TGTGCCAGCGGAATGGGACCTTATAGCAATCAGCCCCAGCATTTT. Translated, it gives CASGMGPYSNQPQHF.